A single T cell receptor beta chain is shown here with its context. These data originate in a study of T cell repertoires in aging, cancer and after chemotherapy. Rearranged V-D-J TRB sequences were amplified with a mixed TRB-A/B primer pool. TCRdb redid the calling of the multiplex PCR reads with MiXCR, one entry per CDR3 protein. Of approximately 2,400 distinct CDR3 sequences in the sample, 25% to 30% were seen once. TCR beta rearrangements were amplified from peripheral blood genomic DNA. The sample taken for sequencing was blood. The sequence was collected from a human donor with a solid tumor.

The DNA for the CDR3 is TGTGCCAGCAGCTTGGCTGGTTTTAGTGAAAAACTGTTTTTT. Protein: CASSLAGFSEKLFF. V is TRBV5-6 and J is TRBJ1-4; D is unclear. Germline CDR1 and CDR2: SGHDT and YYEEEE. This CDR3 comprises 14 residues. Between the trimmed V and J ends, which lost 0 bases and 7 bases, there was a span of 10 bases.